The sequence of this TCR beta chain was determined in a study of blood T cell repertoires in COVID-19. Study background: Sources were T cells, B-cell-depleted T cells, or PBMCs; the material itself was cDNA or gDNA.

Methods used by the authors: Reference gene primer amplification in the assay estimated nucleated cell counts. Produced via immunoSEQ multiplex PCR; TCRdb's table is partial and in-frame only. V, J and clone size were drawn from that table, and D and trimming were deduced from the DNA. The table records about 170,000 clones, over 85% of them present only once. V lost 3 bases, J lost 3 bases, and 8 bases lay in between. CDR3 length: 13 amino acids. Per germline, CDR1 SEHNR and CDR2 FQNEAQ (reference sequence). This TCR derives from a woman aged 45-65 years with acute or convalescent COVID-19. Material: peripheral blood. V usage is TRBV7-9 and J usage is TRBJ1-1; TRBD1 might be the D (6 bases). The CDR3 DNA is TGTGCCAGCAGCTTCGCAGGGGACACTGAAGCTTTCTTT. Protein product: CASSFAGDTEAFF.